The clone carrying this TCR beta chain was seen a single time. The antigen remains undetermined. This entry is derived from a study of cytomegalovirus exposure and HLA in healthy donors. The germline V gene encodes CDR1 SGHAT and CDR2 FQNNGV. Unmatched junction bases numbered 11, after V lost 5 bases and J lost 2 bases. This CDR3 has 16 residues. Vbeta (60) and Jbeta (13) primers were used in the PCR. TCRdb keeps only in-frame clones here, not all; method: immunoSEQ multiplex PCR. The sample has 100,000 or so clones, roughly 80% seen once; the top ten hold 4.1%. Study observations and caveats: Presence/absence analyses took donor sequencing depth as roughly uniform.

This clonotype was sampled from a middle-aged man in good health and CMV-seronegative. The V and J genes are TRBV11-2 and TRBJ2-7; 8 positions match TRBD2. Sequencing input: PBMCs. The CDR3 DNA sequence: TGTGCCAGCAGCCAAAGCGGGAGTCGACTAACCTACGAGCAGTACTTC. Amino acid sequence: CASSQSGSRLTYEQYF.